These 8 T cell receptor beta chains were all obtained from the same sample, sequenced in a study of shared T cell receptors in the human thymus. Profiling relied on immunoSEQ multiplex PCR, and the TCRdb table lists in-frame clones only, not all of them. The repertoire holds hundreds of thousands of clones, with about 90% as singletons. This same sample was also part of a study on human thymus T cells.

Sample: thymocytes. The receptors were gathered from a boy under three years old with a congenital heart defect.

The chain recombines TRBV9 with TRBJ2-7, with D unresolved. This CDR3 is 17 amino acids long. Looked up from germline, CDR1 is SGDLS and CDR2 is YYNGEE. Trimming shortened V by 0 bases and J by 0 bases, and 16 bases separated the two germline ends. CDR3 sequence: CASSVGPTLESSYEQYF. In DNA, the CDR3 is TGTGCCAGCAGCGTAGGGCCGACCCTGGAGAGCTCCTACGAGCAGTACTTC.

The chain has TRBV4-1 and TRBJ1-1; a possible D gene is TRBD1 (6 bases). V was shortened by 4 bases and J by 7 bases, with 22 bases between the two germline ends. Germline values: CDR1 MGHRA, CDR2 YSYEKL. The CDR3 has 16 residues. This CDR3 reads CASSRDNRTAYREAFF. CDR3 sequence (DNA): TGCGCCAGCAGCCGAGATAACAGGACAGCCTACCGTGAAGCTTTCTTT.

This chain joins TRBV2 and TRBJ1-2; 8 positions match TRBD1. Trimming at V came to 7 bases and at J to 3 bases, leaving 10 bases not matched to a gene. This CDR3 comprises 15 residues. In germline, CDR1 is SNHLY, CDR2 FYNNEI. The CDR3 sequence is CASKARGQADYGYTF. The DNA of the CDR3 is TGTGCCAGCAAAGCTAGGGGACAGGCCGACTATGGCTACACCTTC.

This clone was detected only once. The chain recombines TRBV6-5 with TRBJ2-1; the match to TRBD2 covers 9 bases. The junction had 10 bases not matched to a gene; V was cut back by 0 bases and J by 10 bases. The CDR3 consists of 16 residues. CDR1 and CDR2 (germline): MNHEY, SVGAGI. The CDR3 sequence is CASSYSRGGRAREQFF. The DNA of the CDR3 is TGTGCCAGCAGTTACTCGAGAGGCGGGAGGGCCAGGGAGCAGTTCTTC.

This chain connects TRBV28 to TRBJ2-3, with TRBD2 matching over 7 bases. V trimming: 5 bases; J trimming: 0 bases; junction bases outside the gene matches: 11. The length of the CDR3 is 17 residues. Germline V lookup: CDR1 MDHEN, CDR2 SYDVKM. In DNA form, the CDR3 reads TGTGCCAGCAGTCCGAACCTAGCGGAGCAGAGCACAGATACGCAGTATTTT. Encoded protein: CASSPNLAEQSTDTQYF.

The chain employs TRBV18 and TRBJ1-2; 8 bases agree with TRBD1. The CDR3 contains 14 residues. Germline V gene lookup returns CDR1 KGHSH and CDR2 LQKENI. V was pared by 3 bases and J by 4 bases, with 4 bases of the junction left unmatched. The chain's CDR3 is CASSPITGGYGYTF. CDR3 DNA: TGTGCCAGCTCACCGATCACAGGGGGCTATGGCTACACCTTC.

In this sample, this clone turned up a few times. This rearrangement joins TRBV28 to TRBJ1-3; D might be TRBD1 (5 bases). There are 17 residues in the CDR3. The germline gives CDR1 MDHEN, CDR2 SYDVKM. V was pared by 5 bases and J by 2 bases, with 19 bases between. For the CDR3, the DNA is TGTGCCAGCAGTGCACCTCAGGGAAAAATCGCTGGAAACACCATATATTTT. Translation gives CASSAPQGKIAGNTIYF.

The chain links TRBV7-6 to TRBJ2-5; D might be TRBD2 (6 bases). This CDR3 is 16 amino acids long. Germline assignment: CDR1 SGHVS and CDR2 FNYEAQ. The germline V and J ends were trimmed by 4 bases and 1 base, with 16 bases remaining between them. The CDR3 region is CASSWHPGGTQETQYF. The CDR3 DNA reads as TGTGCCAGCAGCTGGCACCCGGGCGGGACCCAAGAGACCCAGTACTTC.